Presented here are 15 T cell receptor beta chains from one specimen sequenced in a study of cytomegalovirus exposure and HLA in healthy donors (dated by TCRdb to the late 2010s). Library creation used the immunoSEQ multiplex PCR assay. The multiplex PCR relied on a mix of 60 forward primers for TCR Vbeta segments and 13 reverse primers for TCR Jbeta segments. TCRdb mirrors the immuneACCESS table, restricted to in-frame sequences. Some clones are absent from its copies; in checked studies, under half trace to an unresolved V gene, and the reason for the others is unknown. Across this sample there are under 150,000 clones, with around three quarters seen only once. The top ten clonotypes cover roughly 1.8% of the sample. The material sequenced was PBMCs. Every receptor here comes from a woman aged 50 to 60 in good health and CMV-seronegative.

The rearrangement links TRBV7-2 to TRBJ2-1, with 7 bases fitting TRBD2. There are 15 residues in the CDR3. Per germline, CDR1 SGHTA and CDR2 FQGNSA. V was clipped by 0 bases and J by 10 bases; unmatched bases: 9. This chain's CDR3 is CASSLAWAGEREQFF. CDR3 DNA sequence: TGTGCCAGCAGCTTAGCGTGGGCGGGAGAGCGGGAGCAGTTCTTC.

The V call is TRBV29-1, the J call TRBJ2-1; 10 bases are shared with TRBD2. CDR3 size: 13 residues. V trimming: 7 bases; J trimming: 9 bases; junction bases outside the gene matches: 9. Germline CDR1 SQVTM, CDR2 ANQGSEA. CDR3 nucleotides: TGCAGCGGGGCGGGGCTAGCGGGGGCTGAGCAGTTCTTC. It translates to CSGAGLAGAEQFF.

This clone appeared a single time. J is TRBJ2-1 and V is TRBV27; 13 positions match TRBD2. From germline, CDR1 is MNHEY and CDR2 SMNVEV (reference sequence). V lost 5 bases, J lost 0 bases, and 13 bases stayed unmatched. There are 20 residues in the CDR3. CDR3 sequence (DNA): TGTGCCAGCAGTCCCCACCTTGGGACTAGCGGGAAGAGCTCCTACAATGAGCAGTTCTTC. Translated, it gives CASSPHLGTSGKSSYNEQFF.

The V call is TRBV9, the J call TRBJ2-1, with 13 bases lining up with TRBD2. CDR1 SGDLS and CDR2 YYNGEE come from the germline V gene. There are 22 residues in the CDR3. V was clipped by 1 base and J by 1 base; unmatched bases: 17. The CDR3 region is CASSVSVAGTSGISQSYNEQFF. The CDR3 DNA is TGTGCCAGCAGCGTATCGGTAGCGGGGACTAGCGGGATCTCTCAATCCTACAATGAGCAGTTCTTC.

The table lists this clone with a few counts. This rearrangement joins TRBV5-1 to TRBJ2-7, with TRBD2 identical over 7 bases. Trimming took 4 bases from V and 3 from J; bases not matched to a gene: 7. Germline CDR1 is SGHRS and CDR2 is YFSETQ. The CDR3 totals 14 residues. The CDR3 sequence: CASSPRLADYEQYF. CDR3 coding DNA: TGCGCCAGCAGCCCTCGACTAGCAGACTACGAGCAGTACTTC. Supplemented by reference TRBV5-1 and TRBJ2-7, the full variable domain reads KAGVTQTPRYLIKTRGQQVTLSCSPISGHRSVSWYQQTPGQGLQFLFEYFSETQRNKGNFPGRFSGRQFSNSRSEMNVSTLELGDSALYLCASSPRLADYEQYFGPGTRLTVT.

V and J are TRBV28 and TRBJ2-6; 7 nucleotides line up with TRBD2. Trimming cost V 6 bases and J 2 bases; bases outside gene matches: 4. The germline CDR1 and CDR2 sequences are MDHEN and SYDVKM. The CDR3 is 15 residues long. The CDR3 nucleotides are TGTGCCAGCAGCCCCCGGGGGGCTGGGGCCAACGTCCTGACTTTC. As protein: CASSPRGAGANVLTF.

Concerning this clone: One end of the junction varies from germline; a read error may be responsible. The V gene is TRBV7-7, the J gene TRBJ1-1; D is undetermined. This CDR3 has 13 residues. Germline-derived CDR1 and CDR2 are SSHAT and FNYEAQ (reference sequence). This CDR3 reads CASSLAANTEAFF. Here the CDR3 DNA reads TGTGCTAGCAGCTTAGCAGCGAACACTGAAGCTTTCTTT.

The genes are TRBV9 and TRBJ2-1; the match to TRBD1 covers 7 bases. Unmatched junction bases numbered 5, after V lost 2 bases and J lost 0 bases. Per germline, CDR1 SGDLS and CDR2 YYNGEE. The CDR3 contains 16 residues. The CDR3 bases are TGTGCCAGCAGCGTCGAGACAGGGAGCTCCTACAATGAGCAGTTCTTC. It is translated as CASSVETGSSYNEQFF.

The chain recombines TRBV7-3 with TRBJ2-2; TRBD1 agrees at 7 bases. The CDR3 has 16 amino acids. Germline assignment: CDR1 SGHTA and CDR2 FQGTGA. V lost 6 bases and J lost 1; bases outside the gene matches: 8. The CDR3 is CASSFRPGGNTGELFF. CDR3 DNA: TGTGCCAGCAGTTTTAGGCCAGGGGGGAACACCGGGGAGCTGTTTTTT.

V gene TRBV28 combines with J gene TRBJ1-2, with 7 bases aligning to TRBD1. Germline CDR1 and CDR2: MDHEN and SYDVKM. J lost 1 base, V lost 4 bases, and 12 bases had no gene match. This CDR3 contains 17 residues. DNA for the CDR3: TGTGCCAGCAGTTACGGGGACAGTCGGCTATTTAACTATGGCTACACCTTC. Protein product: CASSYGDSRLFNYGYTF.

This rearrangement joins TRBV21-1 to TRBJ2-4; the table calls TRBD2, which could not be checked here. TRBV21-1 is a listed pseudogene. There are 14 residues in the CDR3. This chain's CDR3 is CASSQGLAKNIQYF. The CDR3 coding sequence is TGTGCCAGCAGTCAGGGACTAGCCAAAAACATTCAGTACTTC.

The genes are TRBV7-3 and TRBJ1-1; tentative D call: TRBD1 (6 bases). V was shortened by 4 bases and J by 3 bases, with 9 bases between the two germline ends. Per germline, CDR1 SGHTA and CDR2 FQGTGA. This CDR3 has 13 residues. The CDR3 sequence: CASSYGQHTEAFF. In nucleotides, the CDR3 is TGTGCCAGCAGCTATGGACAGCACACTGAAGCTTTCTTT.

The table lists this clone with a few counts. The chain carries TRBV11-3 and TRBJ2-7; 7 nucleotides align to TRBD1. Germline CDR1 is SGHNT and CDR2 is YENEEA. V shed 7 bases, J shed 1 base, and the junction held 16 bases outside the gene matches. The CDR3 is 17 residues long. In DNA form, the CDR3 reads TGTGCCAGCACCCTGGGGGACAGAACCCAGCCTTCCTACGAGCAGTACGTC. Protein: CASTLGDRTQPSYEQYV.

The rearrangement links TRBV9 to TRBJ2-7; 10 nucleotides match TRBD2. CDR1 is SGDLS and CDR2 is YYNGEE in the germline V gene. V dropped 0 bases and J dropped 6; count of bases not matched to a gene: 9. CDR3 length equals 16 residues. The CDR3, as DNA: TGTGCCAGCAGCGTAGGTCGAGCGGGAGGGTTCGGCGAGCAGTACTTC. Its translation: CASSVGRAGGFGEQYF.

The chain carries TRBV28 and TRBJ1-4, with a tentative D call TRBD1 (5 bases). CDR1 is MDHEN and CDR2 is SYDVKM in the germline V gene. The CDR3 runs to 15 residues. Trimming took off 6 bases at V and 5 bases at J, with 16 bases between the two ends. DNA of the CDR3: TGTGCCAGCAGACCTCAAGTTGGGGGGAATGAAAAACTGTTTTTT. It translates to CASRPQVGGNEKLFF. The entire variable domain, with the rest obtained from reference TRBV28 and TRBJ1-4, is as follows: DVKVTQSSRYLVKRTGEKVFLECVQDMDHENMFWYRQDPGLGLRLIYFSYDVKMKEKGDIPEGYSVSREKKERFSLILESASTNQTSMYLCASRPQVGGNEKLFFGSGTQLSVL.